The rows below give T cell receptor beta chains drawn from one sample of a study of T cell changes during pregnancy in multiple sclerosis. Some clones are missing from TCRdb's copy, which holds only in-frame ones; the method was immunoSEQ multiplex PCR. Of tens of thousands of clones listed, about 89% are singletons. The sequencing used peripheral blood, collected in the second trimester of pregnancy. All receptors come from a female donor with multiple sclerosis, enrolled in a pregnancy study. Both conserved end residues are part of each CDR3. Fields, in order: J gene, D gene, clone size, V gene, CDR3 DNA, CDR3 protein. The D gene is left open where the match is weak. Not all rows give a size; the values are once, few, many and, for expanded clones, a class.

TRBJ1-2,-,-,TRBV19,TGTGCCAGTAATCAGAGGGCAGGATTCGCTAACTATGGCTACACCTTC,CASNQRAGFANYGYTF
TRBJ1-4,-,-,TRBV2,TGTGCCAGCACCGCCGCGCCGGTTTATAATGAAAAACTGTTTTTT,CASTAAPVYNEKLFF
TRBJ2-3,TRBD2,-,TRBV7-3,TGTGCCAGCAGCTTAGAGCCTAGCGGGGGTTATACGCAGTATTTT,CASSLEPSGGYTQYF
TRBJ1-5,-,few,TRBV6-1,TGTGCCAGCAGTGAAGCGCGGGTCGTCAATCAGCCCCAGCATTTT,CASSEARVVNQPQHF
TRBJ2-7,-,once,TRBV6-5,TGTGCCAGCAAACACAGGGTGTCCTACGAGCAGTACTTC,CASKHRVSYEQYF
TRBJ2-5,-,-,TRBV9,TGTGCCAGCAGCGTTGCGGGACGGGACCAAGAGACCCAGTACTTC,CASSVAGRDQETQYF
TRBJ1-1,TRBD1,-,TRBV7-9,TGTGCCAGCAGCCGAAGACAGGGAGGATGGAACACTGAAGCTTTCTTT,CASSRRQGGWNTEAFF
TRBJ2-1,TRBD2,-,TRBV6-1,TGTGCCAGCAGTGAAGCCCCTCGGACTAGCGGGGGCCCGGTTCGGTTCTTC,CASSEAPRTSGGPVRFF
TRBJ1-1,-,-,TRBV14,TGTGCCAGCAGCCAACAGGGGTTGGGGACTGAAGCTTTCTTT,CASSQQGLGTEAFF
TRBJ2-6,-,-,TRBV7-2,TGTGCCAGCAGCCACTCTGGGGCCAACGTCCTGACTTTC,CASSHSGANVLTF
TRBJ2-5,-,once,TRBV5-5,TGTGCCAGCAGCTTGGGTCTAACCCAGTACTTC,CASSLGLTQYF
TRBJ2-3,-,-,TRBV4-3,TGCGCCAGCAGCCCGGGACACCACTTCAGCGCAGATACGCAGTATTTT,CASSPGHHFSADTQYF
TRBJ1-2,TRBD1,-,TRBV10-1,TGCGCCAGCAGTGAGTCTAGGACAGGCCATTATGGCTACACCTTC,CASSESRTGHYGYTF
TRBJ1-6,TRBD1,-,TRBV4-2,TGTGCCAGCAGACTGGGACAGGGGGGAAATTCACCCCTCCACTTT,CASRLGQGGNSPLHF
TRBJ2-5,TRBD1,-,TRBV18,TGTGCCAGCTCACCCACGACAGGGCGGGAGACCCAGTACTTC,CASSPTTGRETQYF
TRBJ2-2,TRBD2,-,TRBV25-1,TGTGCCAGCAGTCCCGGGGGGTCAAACACCGGGGAGCTGTTTTTT,CASSPGGSNTGELFF
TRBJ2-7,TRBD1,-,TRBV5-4,TGTGCCAGCAGCTTTCAGGGGGCTCGCCGCTACGAGCAGTACTTC,CASSFQGARRYEQYF
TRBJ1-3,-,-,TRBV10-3,TGTGCCATCACCAGAGGGGGGGATGACTCTGGAAACACCATATATTTT,CAITRGGDDSGNTIYF
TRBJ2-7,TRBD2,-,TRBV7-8,TGTGCCAGCAGCTTAATGGTGGGGGGGTACGAGCAGTACTTC,CASSLMVGGYEQYF
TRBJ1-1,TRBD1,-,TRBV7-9,TGTGCCAGCAGCTACCTTCCGGGACAGGGGGGAGGGAACACTGAAGCTTTCTTT,CASSYLPGQGGGNTEAFF
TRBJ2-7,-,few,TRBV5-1,TGCGCCAGCAGCGCAGGGACCTACGAGCAGTACTTC,CASSAGTYEQYF
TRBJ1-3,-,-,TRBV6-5,TGTGCCAGCACACCCGAGGGTAACTCTGGAAACACCATATATTTT,CASTPEGNSGNTIYF
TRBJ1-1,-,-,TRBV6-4,TGTGCCAGCAGTCTGGAGGGGTGGGGCACTGAAGCTTTCTTT,CASSLEGWGTEAFF
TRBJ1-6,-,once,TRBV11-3,TGTGCCAGCAGCTTACGGACTAGGAGGGGTTATAATTCACCCCTCCACTTT,CASSLRTRRGYNSPLHF
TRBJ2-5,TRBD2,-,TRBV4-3,TGCGCCAGCAGCCCACTGACTAGCGGGGGCCCCCCTGAAGAGACCCAGTACTTC,CASSPLTSGGPPEETQYF